These 24 T cell receptor beta chains share one sample of origin, sequenced in a study of T-cell reconstitution after alpha-beta-depleted transplantation in children. The TCRbeta library incorporated unique molecular identifiers. TCRdb re-derived calls from the PCR reads in MiXCR, one entry per CDR3 protein. This sample yields hundreds of thousands of distinct CDR3 sequences, of which roughly 17% are seen a single time; 0.9% to 1.2% belongs to the top ten. Sequencing used PBMCs from the stem cell graft donor, obtained from the stem cell graft. These receptors all stem from a human donor who donated a stem cell graft to a child with acute myeloid leukemia.

This chain uses TRBV27 with TRBJ1-1; 8 nucleotides align to TRBD1. The CDR3 is made up of 16 amino acids. From germline, CDR1 is MNHEY and CDR2 SMNVEV (reference sequence). V lost 3 bases to trimming and J lost 5 bases; unmatched junction nucleotides: 11. This chain's CDR3 is CASSFSPGGAWTEAFF. The CDR3 nucleotides read TGTGCCAGCAGTTTTTCCCCAGGGGGCGCGTGGACTGAAGCTTTCTTT.

This clonotype was picked up many times. V and J are TRBV20-1 and TRBJ2-3; D is tentatively TRBD1 or TRBD2 (5 bases each). V was trimmed by 5 bases and J by 0 bases, leaving 15 bases between them. Germline values: CDR1 DFQATT, CDR2 SNEGSKA (reference sequence). This CDR3 has 15 amino acids. The CDR3 protein is CSAALRDVSTDTQYF. DNA for the CDR3: TGCAGTGCTGCCCTCCGGGACGTAAGCACAGATACGCAGTATTTT.

This clonotype was counted only a few times. This chain uses TRBV10-3 with TRBJ2-1, with 9 bases lining up with TRBD2. Looked up from germline, CDR1 is ENHRY and CDR2 is SYGVKD. The CDR3 has 14 residues. Trimming cost V 6 bases and J 5 bases; bases outside gene matches: 5. CDR3 DNA sequence: TGTGCCATCAGGGCAGCGGGGGGCGACAATGAGCAGTTCTTC. Translation gives CAIRAAGGDNEQFF.

This clonotype was recorded many times. CDR3 loop: CSARSGQRMNTEAFF. The CDR3 nucleotides are TGCAGTGCTAGATCCGGTCAGCGAATGAACACTGAAGCTTTCTTT. The chain links TRBV20-1 to TRBJ1-1; D is unresolved. V was trimmed by 2 bases and J by 0 bases, leaving 13 bases between them. This CDR3 is built from 15 residues. Germline CDR1 is DFQATT and CDR2 is SNEGSKA (reference sequence).

This clonotype appeared many times. This rearrangement joins TRBV29-1 to TRBJ2-7, with unresolved D. Per germline, CDR1 SQVTM and CDR2 ANQGSEA. The CDR3 runs 11 residues. V was shortened by 5 bases and J by 3 bases, with 8 bases between the two germline ends. The CDR3: CSVLQFYEQYF. CDR3 nucleotides: TGCAGCGTTCTCCAATTCTACGAGCAGTACTTC.

The rearrangement uses TRBV12-3 or TRBV12-4 and TRBJ2-3; TRBD2 agrees at 9 bases. Unmatched junction bases numbered 9, after V lost 2 bases and J lost 3 bases. This CDR3 comprises 17 residues. CDR3 in amino acids: CASSLSPAGGPTDTQYF. Written as DNA, the CDR3 is TGTGCCAGCAGTTTAAGTCCAGCGGGGGGACCGACAGATACGCAGTATTTT.

The chain couples TRBV12-3 or TRBV12-4 to TRBJ1-1, with a weak D call TRBD1 (6 bases). Trimming stripped 6 bases from V and 5 bases from J, with 16 bases between. The CDR3 is 14 amino acids. This chain's CDR3 is CASRPSQTGTEAFF. The CDR3 DNA sequence: TGTGCCAGCAGACCCTCCCAAACAGGGACTGAAGCTTTCTTT.

The V and J genes are TRBV6-5 and TRBJ2-7, with 14 bases matching TRBD2. After removal of 4 bases from V and 4 bases from J, the junction contained 3 bases not matched to a gene. The CDR3 runs 15 residues. Per germline, CDR1 MNHEY and CDR2 SVGAGI. The DNA for the CDR3 is TGTGCCAGCAGTTCTCGACTAGCGGGGGGGTACGAGCAGTACTTC. This translates into CASSSRLAGGYEQYF.

The chain employs TRBV20-1 and TRBJ2-5; 7 positions match TRBD2. After removal of 0 bases from V and 0 bases from J, the junction contained 4 bases not matched to a gene. CDR3 length equals 15 residues. Germline V gene data show CDR1 as DFQATT and CDR2 as SNEGSKA (reference sequence). The CDR3 loop is CSAREASGYQETQYF. The CDR3 coding sequence is TGCAGTGCTAGAGAGGCTAGCGGTTACCAAGAGACCCAGTACTTC.

A remark on this clonotype: Just one base apart from a much larger clone, this may be a read error. The chain employs TRBV11-2 and TRBJ2-3; D is ambiguous. Trimming shortened V by 2 bases and J by 3 bases, and 3 bases separated the two germline ends. CDR1 is SGHAT and CDR2 is FQNNGV in the germline V gene. The CDR3 loop spans 12 amino acids. The CDR3 region is CASSLWTDTQYF. The CDR3 nucleotides are TGTGCCAGCAGCTTATGGACAGATACGCAGTATTTT.

This clonotype has ten or more counts. The CDR3 bases are TGTGCCAGCAGTTACGGCGTTCTGAGTGGGGGCTACACCTTC. Translated, it gives CASSYGVLSGGYTF. The chain has TRBV6-5 and TRBJ1-2; D not certain. This CDR3 is built from 14 residues. The germline CDR1 and CDR2 sequences are MNHEY and SVGAGI. V gave up 2 bases and J gave up 8 bases, with 15 bases separating them.

The J gene is TRBJ2-5, the V gene TRBV28; TRBD2 matches 8 bases. This CDR3 spans 14 amino acids. CDR1 is MDHEN and CDR2 is SYDVKM in the germline V gene. The ends lost 5 bases at V and 4 bases at J; junction bases unmatched: 6. CDR3 bases: TGTGCCAGCAGTGACACGGGGGGGCCAGAGACCCAGTACTTC. It translates to CASSDTGGPETQYF.

This clonotype was observed at least ten times. The genes are TRBV9 and TRBJ2-7; D is unclear. This CDR3 spans 14 amino acids. Germline lookup yields CDR1 SGDLS and CDR2 YYNGEE. V shed 4 bases and J shed 2 bases, with 13 bases lying between them. The CDR3 protein is CASSFLEQTYEQYF. The CDR3 DNA follows: TGTGCCAGCAGCTTTCTGGAACAGACCTACGAGCAGTACTTC.

This chain's CDR3 is CASSLTLGGEQYV. As DNA, the CDR3 is TGTGCCAGCAGCTTAACGCTCGGGGGCGAGCAGTACGTC. This chain links TRBV7-2 with TRBJ2-7; the D gene is possibly TRBD2 (6 bases). CDR3 size: 13 residues. V dropped 2 bases and J dropped 6 bases, with 11 bases sitting between them. Germline CDR1 and CDR2: SGHTA and FQGNSA.

This clonotype was counted many times. The chain uses TRBV12-3 or TRBV12-4 and TRBJ2-3; 7 bases align to TRBD2. CDR3 length equals 15 residues. V lost 0 bases and J lost 2; bases outside the gene matches: 2. CDR3 nucleotide sequence: TGTGCCAGCAGTTTAGCAGGGGACTACACAGATACGCAGTATTTT. This translates into CASSLAGDYTDTQYF.

Ten or more counts support this clonotype. The chain combines TRBV20-1 with TRBJ2-3; D gene ambiguous. CDR1 is DFQATT, CDR2 SNEGSKA, per germline (reference sequence). The CDR3 sequence is 13 residues long. The V and J ends lost 5 bases and 4 bases respectively, with 13 bases between them. The CDR3 DNA is TGCAGTGCTCCTGACACCCCCCCAGATACGCAGTATTTT. It is translated as CSAPDTPPDTQYF.

About this clonotype: No conserved phenylalanine or tryptophan is present at the end of the CDR3, so a read error is the likely explanation. This sequence joins TRBV5-5 and TRBJ2-7; 8 bases match TRBD1. The CDR3 is 15 amino acids. V trimming: 5 bases; J trimming: 2 bases; junction bases outside the gene matches: 9. Germline V gene sequence: CDR1 SGHKS, CDR2 YYEKEE (reference sequence). The CDR3 DNA is TGTGCCAGCAGTTTATCGACAGGGGACCCCTACGAGCAGTACCTC. Its translation: CASSLSTGDPYEQYL.

This clonotype was detected ten times or more. The genes are TRBV20-1 and TRBJ2-3, with a weak D call TRBD2 (6 bases). Germline values: CDR1 DFQATT, CDR2 SNEGSKA (reference sequence). Trimming stripped 4 bases from V and 2 bases from J, with 10 bases between. The CDR3 length is 13 residues. The CDR3 region is CSAKGLYTDTQYF. For the CDR3, the DNA is TGCAGTGCTAAGGGACTCTACACAGATACGCAGTATTTT.

This clonotype was picked up a small number of times. V gene TRBV28 combines with J gene TRBJ1-1, with a possible D match to TRBD1 (5 bases). Germline assignment: CDR1 MDHEN and CDR2 SYDVKM. V was cut by 6 bases and J by 1 base, with 9 bases left in between. This CDR3 is built from 13 residues. Written as DNA, the CDR3 is TGTGCCAGCAGCTACAGGACGAACACTGAAGCTTTCTTT. Amino acid sequence: CASSYRTNTEAFF.

The V call is TRBV12-3 or TRBV12-4, the J call TRBJ1-3, with TRBD1 as a possible D gene (6 bases). Trimming removed 6 bases from V and 0 bases from J, with 15 bases in between. This CDR3 has 16 residues. The CDR3, as DNA: TGTGCCAGCAGGGTACAGGGCTTACCCTCTGGAAACACCATATATTTT. It translates to CASRVQGLPSGNTIYF.

A single count supports this clonotype. This chain connects TRBV7-2 to TRBJ2-5; maybe TRBD1 (6 bases). In germline, CDR1 is SGHTA, CDR2 FQGNSA. The V gene lost 2 bases and the J gene lost 6 bases, with 10 bases spanning the gap. The CDR3 is made up of 13 amino acids. The CDR3, as DNA: TGTGCCAGCAGCTTACCCAGGGGACAGACCCAGTACTTC. Amino acid sequence: CASSLPRGQTQYF.

A few counts support this clonotype. This sequence joins TRBV7-2 and TRBJ2-1, with D uncertain. This CDR3 has 15 residues. Trimming took off 1 base at V and 8 bases at J, with 15 bases between the two ends. CDR1 is SGHTA and CDR2 is FQGNSA in the germline V gene. For the CDR3, the DNA is TGTGCCAGCAGCTTAGGTTTGAGGCTTCGCGATGAGCAGTTCTTC. This codes for CASSLGLRLRDEQFF.

This clonotype was counted many times. The chain has TRBV28 and TRBJ2-7; 7 bases map to TRBD1. The CDR3 spans 13 residues. The germline V gene encodes CDR1 MDHEN and CDR2 SYDVKM. The V and J ends lost 6 bases and 3 bases, in that order; junction bases with no gene match: 5. The CDR3 is CASRRGQLYEQYV. The DNA of the CDR3 is TGTGCCAGCAGACGGGGACAGCTCTACGAGCAGTACGTC.

This clonotype has a count of ten or more. The chain joins TRBV5-1 to TRBJ2-3; D call uncertain. This CDR3 contains 13 residues. Germline loops: CDR1 SGHRS, CDR2 YFSETQ. Deletions cut 0 bases from V and 3 bases from J, with 5 bases between. CDR3 nucleotides: TGCGCCAGCAGCTTGGAAGCGACAGATACGCAGTATTTT. Its translation is CASSLEATDTQYF.